This passage covers 28 T cell receptor beta chains from one sample sequenced in a study of cytomegalovirus exposure and HLA in healthy donors. Amplification used 60 Vbeta primers and 13 Jbeta primers. Sequenced by immunoSEQ multiplex PCR; TCRdb stores in-frame clones only, minus some. The sample lists 50,000 to 65,000 clones, around 75% occurring once. The specimen was PBMCs. These receptor sequences come from a man between 45 and 60 years old in good health and CMV-seropositive.

The J gene is TRBJ2-3, the V gene TRBV5-1; 9 bases line up with TRBD2. Trimming cost V 0 bases and J 4 bases; bases outside gene matches: 9. Germline CDR1 reads SGHRS; CDR2 reads YFSETQ. The CDR3 loop spans 17 amino acids. The CDR3 DNA reads as TGCGCCAGCAGCTTGGCCCCGGGACTAGCTGAGGCAGATACGCAGTATTTT. This encodes CASSLAPGLAEADTQYF.

CDR3 bases: TGCGCCAGCAGCTCAGGTACAGGGGCCGGGGAGCTGTTTTTT. This encodes CASSSGTGAGELFF. J is TRBJ2-2 and V is TRBV5-1; 7 bases fit TRBD1. Germline CDR1 is SGHRS and CDR2 is YFSETQ. V shed 3 bases, J shed 6 bases, and the junction held 5 bases outside the gene matches. The CDR3 is 14 amino acids.

This clone was seen a few times. The rearrangement links TRBV15 to TRBJ2-3; D might be TRBD1 (6 bases). This CDR3 is 14 amino acids long. Trimming cost V 3 bases and J 5 bases, with 12 bases left between them. Germline values: CDR1 LNHNV, CDR2 YYDKDF (reference sequence). DNA of the CDR3: TGTGCCACCAGCAGTCCCCAGGGGAGAGATACGCAGTATTTT. Amino acid sequence: CATSSPQGRDTQYF.

The rearrangement links TRBV4-3 to TRBJ1-1, with 8 bases lining up with TRBD1. With V trimmed by 7 bases and J by 0 bases, 7 bases remained unmatched. CDR1 is LGHNA, CDR2 YSLEER, per germline. This CDR3 has 15 amino acids. CDR3 protein: CASTRTGGVNTEAFF. The CDR3 DNA reads as TGCGCCAGCACCCGTACAGGGGGGGTGAACACTGAAGCTTTCTTT.

The rearrangement joins TRBV5-5 to TRBJ2-2, with D perhaps matching TRBD2 (5 bases). Trimming left V 2 bases short and J 3 bases short, with 8 bases between. Germline V gene sequence: CDR1 SGHKS, CDR2 YYEKEE (reference sequence). This CDR3 region has 14 residues. CDR3 sequence: CASSFLRDTGELFF. The CDR3 coding sequence is TGTGCCAGCAGCTTTTTGAGGGACACCGGGGAGCTGTTTTTT.

V is TRBV21-1 and J is TRBJ2-5; the tabulated D call, TRBD1, remains unverified against the DNA. TRBV21-1 is classified as a pseudogene. This CDR3 is 17 amino acids long. The CDR3 sequence: CASSKEGQGMYQETQYF. The CDR3 nucleotides read TGTGCCAGCAGCAAAGAGGGACAGGGGATGTACCAAGAGACCCAGTACTTC.

The CDR3 coding sequence is TGTGCCAGCAGCCAAGACAGGGGGAACTCACCCCTCCACTTT. Encoded protein: CASSQDRGNSPLHF. The gene calls are TRBV4-2 and TRBJ1-6; 7 bases line up with TRBD1. The CDR3 has 14 residues. The junction had 3 bases not matched to a gene; V was cut back by 0 bases and J by 10 bases. Germline loops: CDR1 LGHNA, CDR2 YNFKEQ.

The genes are TRBV19 and TRBJ1-1, with D tentatively TRBD1 (5 bases). Per germline, CDR1 LNHDA and CDR2 SQIVND (reference sequence). V was pared by 8 bases and J by 3 bases, with 19 bases between. There are 15 residues in the CDR3. The CDR3 reads CASRNRQPLHTEAFF. As DNA, the CDR3 is TGTGCCAGTCGGAACAGACAGCCGCTTCACACTGAAGCTTTCTTT.

Of note for this clone: The sample contains more than one DNA sequence encoding this CDR3. The rearrangement links TRBV27 to TRBJ2-7, with TRBD1 matching over 7 bases. This CDR3 contains 16 residues. The V gene end was trimmed by 5 bases and the J gene end by 3 bases; junction bases not matched to a gene: 13. Per the germline V gene, CDR1 is MNHEY and CDR2 is SMNVEV (reference sequence). The CDR3 region is CASSKSPGTASYEQYF. The DNA of the CDR3 is TGTGCCAGCAGTAAGTCGCCCGGGACAGCGAGCTACGAGCAGTACTTC.

CDR3 coding DNA: TGTGCCAGCGGACTAGGGGGCGAGCAGTACTTC. Protein: CASGLGGEQYF. The chain uses TRBV6-1 and TRBJ2-7; the D gene is possibly TRBD2 (7 bases). CDR3 length equals 11 residues. Trimming removed 8 bases from V and 6 bases from J, with 11 bases in between. The germline CDR1 and CDR2 sequences are MNHNS and SASEGT.

The rearrangement links TRBV7-2 to TRBJ2-1; 10 bases agree with TRBD2. V lost 6 bases and J lost 4; bases outside the gene matches: 9. This CDR3 contains 16 residues. Germline V gives CDR1 SGHTA, CDR2 FQGNSA. The CDR3 DNA is TGTGCCAGCAGGAAAAGCGGGGGGGCCTCTTACAATGAGCAGTTCTTC. Protein: CASRKSGGASYNEQFF.

The chain has TRBV7-9 and TRBJ1-5; TRBD1 agrees at 7 bases. Per germline, CDR1 SEHNR and CDR2 FQNEAQ (reference sequence). CDR3 size: 16 residues. The V and J ends lost 5 bases and 3 bases, in that order; junction bases with no gene match: 10. The CDR3 region is CASSQDRTGYNQPQHF. CDR3 coding DNA: TGTGCCAGCAGCCAAGATAGGACAGGATACAATCAGCCCCAGCATTTT.

V and J are TRBV5-4 and TRBJ2-7; D ambiguous. Germline values: CDR1 SGHNT, CDR2 YYREEE (reference sequence). The CDR3 contains 14 residues. Deletions cut 0 bases from V and 1 base from J, with 8 bases between. The CDR3 loop reads CASSLGSGSYEQYF. In DNA form, the CDR3 reads TGTGCCAGCAGCTTGGGGTCAGGATCCTACGAGCAGTACTTC.

The rearrangement uses TRBV5-6 and TRBJ2-7; D unclear. The germline V and J ends were trimmed by 1 base and 4 bases, with 6 bases remaining between them. Germline values: CDR1 SGHDT, CDR2 YYEEEE. This CDR3 has 12 residues. The CDR3 DNA follows: TGTGCCAGCAGCTTGCTTCTGTACGAGCAGTACTTC. Its protein is CASSLLLYEQYF.

As to this clone: One junction end does not reproduce the germline sequence, and a read error may be involved. The chain joins TRBV7-9 to TRBJ2-5, with TRBD1 identical over 7 bases. The assigned J gene may be wrong: the sequence end matches TRBJ2-7 better. CDR1 SEHNR and CDR2 FQNEAQ come from the germline V gene (reference sequence). This CDR3 contains 15 residues. CDR3 residues: CSSSSRDSVTYEQYF. In nucleotides, the CDR3 is TGTTCCAGCAGCTCCCGGGACAGCGTAACCTACGAGCAGTACTTC.

This clone was seen once. The chain couples TRBV19 to TRBJ2-1; 13 bases line up with TRBD2. V was clipped by 2 bases and J by 8 bases; unmatched bases: 6. The CDR3 sequence is 16 residues long. Germline V lookup: CDR1 LNHDA, CDR2 SQIVND (reference sequence). The CDR3 loop reads CASSIRRTSGSDEQFF. The CDR3 bases are TGTGCCAGTAGTATACGCCGGACTAGCGGGAGCGATGAGCAGTTCTTC.

The chain joins TRBV2 to TRBJ1-5; D unresolved. The V gene's germline CDR1 is SNHLY and CDR2 FYNNEI. This CDR3 has 15 amino acids. V gave up 4 bases and J gave up 0 bases, with 10 bases separating them. CDR3 region: CASSVRQHSNQPQHF. For the CDR3, the DNA is TGTGCCAGCAGTGTCAGGCAGCATAGCAATCAGCCCCAGCATTTT. Full variable domain (rest looked up from reference TRBV2 and TRBJ1-5): EPEVTQTPSHQVTQMGQEVILRCVPISNHLYFYWYRQILGQKVEFLVSFYNNEISEKSEIFDDQFSVERPDGSNFTLKIRSTKLEDSAMYFCASSVRQHSNQPQHFGDGTRLSIL.

The chain carries TRBV27 and TRBJ1-5; a weak D match, TRBD1 (5 bases). Trimming shortened V by 6 bases and J by 4 bases, and 19 bases separated the two germline ends. The germline V gene encodes CDR1 MNHEY and CDR2 SMNVEV (reference sequence). The CDR3 totals 16 residues. The CDR3 region has the DNA TGTGCCAGCAGCCCCAGACAGACATTGATTAATCAGCCCCAGCATTTT. It yields the protein CASSPRQTLINQPQHF.

The chain recombines TRBV7-9 with TRBJ2-1; possible D gene TRBD2, 7 bases. Germline V gene lookup returns CDR1 SEHNR and CDR2 FQNEAQ (reference sequence). There are 15 residues in the CDR3. The V gene lost 3 bases and the J gene lost 2 bases, with 11 bases spanning the gap. CDR3 coding DNA: TGTGCCAGCAGCTTTGGGGGGGGCCCCTACAATGAGCAGTTCTTC. Its translation is CASSFGGGPYNEQFF.

Only a few counts were recorded for this clone. In nucleotides, the CDR3 is TGTGCCAGCAGCTTAGGAGCCTACGAGCAGTACTTC. Translation: CASSLGAYEQYF. The chain links TRBV7-9 to TRBJ2-7; no firm D call. The CDR3 has 12 residues. The germline gives CDR1 SEHNR, CDR2 FQNEAQ (reference sequence). V lost 1 base, J lost 2 bases, and 3 bases lay in between.

The chain joins TRBV5-4 to TRBJ1-6; possibly TRBD1 for D (6 bases). Looked up from germline, CDR1 is SGHNT and CDR2 is YYREEE (reference sequence). Trimming cost V 0 bases and J 10 bases, with 14 bases left between them. The CDR3 extends over 15 amino acids. CDR3 sequence (DNA): TGTGCCAGCAGCTTGGTGGCAGGGGTGAGGTCACCCCTCCACTTT. It codes for CASSLVAGVRSPLHF.

The chain carries TRBV11-2 and TRBJ2-7; 7 bases are shared with TRBD1. J gave up 4 bases and V 5 bases, and 2 bases lay outside the gene matches. Germline loops: CDR1 SGHAT, CDR2 FQNNGV. The CDR3 has 12 residues. The CDR3 nucleotides are TGTGCCAGCAGCAGACAGGGTTACGAGCAGTACTTC. Encoded protein: CASSRQGYEQYF.

The CDR3 spells CASSVATNDGYTF. CDR3 DNA: TGTGCCAGCAGCGTAGCGACAAATGATGGCTACACCTTC. The chain has TRBV9 and TRBJ1-2; no reliable D call. CDR1 SGDLS and CDR2 YYNGEE come from the germline V gene. The CDR3 covers 13 residues. The ends were cut back, 0 bases at V and 6 bases at J, with 9 bases in the middle.

The J gene is TRBJ1-3, the V gene TRBV12-5; D is possibly TRBD1 (6 bases). The V gene lost 6 bases and the J gene lost 16 bases, with 19 bases spanning the gap. CDR3 size: 12 residues. Germline CDR1 reads LGHNT; CDR2 reads FRNRAP. CDR3 nucleotides: TGTGCTAGTGGAGTTGGACAGTTTGAGGAGTATTTT. Its translation is CASGVGQFEEYF.

The genes are TRBV27 and TRBJ2-7; 11 bases agree with TRBD1. Per the germline V gene, CDR1 is MNHEY and CDR2 is SMNVEV (reference sequence). The CDR3 sequence is 14 residues long. With 6 bases clipped from V and 7 bases from J, the junction kept 8 bases outside the gene matches. Here the CDR3 reads CASRGQGETGEQYF. The CDR3 region has the DNA TGTGCCAGCAGGGGACAGGGGGAAACGGGGGAGCAGTACTTC.

In this sample, this clone turned up a few times. This rearrangement joins TRBV5-4 to TRBJ1-1; tentatively, D is TRBD1 (5 bases). The CDR3 is 14 residues long. V was pared by 2 bases and J by 5 bases, with 13 bases between. Germline V gene sequence: CDR1 SGHNT, CDR2 YYREEE (reference sequence). CDR3 region: CASSFTGRKTEAFF. The CDR3 DNA sequence: TGTGCCAGCAGCTTTACAGGCCGGAAAACTGAAGCTTTCTTT. Combining the CDR3 with reference TRBV5-4 and TRBJ1-1 gives the whole variable domain ETGVTQSPTHLIKTRGQQVTLRCSSQSGHNTVSWYQQALGQGPQFIFQYYREEENGRGNFPPRFSGLQFPNYSSELNVNALELDDSALYLCASSFTGRKTEAFFGQGTRLTVV.

The chain carries TRBV7-3 and TRBJ2-5; D is undetermined. The germline V and J ends were trimmed by 0 bases and 1 base, with 9 bases remaining between them. The CDR3 length is 15 residues. Germline CDR1 is SGHTA and CDR2 is FQGTGA. The CDR3: CASSLTTGGQETQYF. The DNA of the CDR3 is TGTGCCAGCAGCTTAACGACTGGCGGCCAAGAGACCCAGTACTTC. Looking up the rest from reference TRBV7-3 and TRBJ2-5 gives the full variable domain: GAGVSQTPSNKVTEKGKYVELRCDPISGHTALYWYRQSLGQGPEFLIYFQGTGAADDSGLPNDRFFAVRPEGSVSTLKIQRTERGDSAVYLCASSLTTGGQETQYFGPGTRLLVL.

The chain links TRBV7-9 to TRBJ2-1; the match to TRBD2 covers 9 bases. Germline V gene sequence: CDR1 SEHNR, CDR2 FQNEAQ (reference sequence). Losses at the gene ends were 3 bases for V and 7 bases for J; bases not matched to a gene: 1. The CDR3 has 13 residues. CDR3 sequence: CASSLSGGNEQFF. The DNA of the CDR3 is TGTGCCAGCAGCTTGAGCGGGGGGAATGAGCAGTTCTTC. The full variable domain, rest sourced from reference TRBV7-9 and TRBJ2-1, is DTGVSQNPRHKITKRGQNVTFRCDPISEHNRLYWYRQTLGQGPEFLTYFQNEAQLEKSRLLSDRFSAERPKGSFSTLEIQRTEQGDSAMYLCASSLSGGNEQFFGPGTRLTVL.